A selection of T cell receptor beta chains follows, all from one sample in a study of cytomegalovirus exposure and HLA in healthy donors. The repertoire was sequenced with immunoSEQ multiplex PCR; TCRdb's copy has only in-frame clones and lacks some. The data show about 76,000 clones, under 85% seen once. The specimen was PBMCs. These receptors all come from a middle-aged woman in good health and CMV-seropositive. CDR3s leave out the opening cysteine and the closing phenylalanine or tryptophan. Only part of the rows carry a size: once, few, many, or a class if the clone is expanded.

CDR3 length: 14; J gene: TRBJ2-3; clone size: NA; V gene: TRBV5-1; CDR3 protein: ASSGMGQGASDTQY
CDR3 length: 11; J gene: TRBJ2-5; clone size: medium-sized; V gene: TRBV5-6; CDR3 protein: ASSSSRQETQY
CDR3 length: 10; J gene: TRBJ1-2; clone size: NA; V gene: TRBV6-5; CDR3 protein: ASSAGRDGYT
CDR3 length: 14; J gene: TRBJ2-1; clone size: NA; V gene: TRBV18; CDR3 protein: ASSPLQGAYGNEQF
CDR3 length: 17; J gene: TRBJ2-3; clone size: NA; V gene: TRBV7-9; CDR3 protein: ASSGRKTSVRFFTDTQY
CDR3 length: 16; J gene: TRBJ2-3; clone size: few; V gene: TRBV11-1; CDR3 protein: ASSLWAGDVLYTDTQY
CDR3 length: 12; J gene: TRBJ1-4; clone size: once; V gene: TRBV28; CDR3 protein: ASTAQGEGEKLF
CDR3 length: 12; J gene: TRBJ1-3; clone size: NA; V gene: TRBV6-6; CDR3 protein: ASSYGQAGNTIY
CDR3 length: 15; J gene: TRBJ2-3; clone size: NA; V gene: TRBV7-9; CDR3 protein: ASSSPRGAGNTDTQY
CDR3 length: 13; J gene: TRBJ2-1; clone size: once; V gene: TRBV7-2; CDR3 protein: ASSSYSGDYNEQF
CDR3 length: 15; J gene: TRBJ2-1; clone size: NA; V gene: TRBV18; CDR3 protein: ASSPPGRDPGYNEQF
CDR3 length: 14; J gene: TRBJ2-1; clone size: NA; V gene: TRBV5-1; CDR3 protein: ASSLNVGTRNNEQF
CDR3 length: 13; J gene: TRBJ2-5; clone size: NA; V gene: TRBV11-2; CDR3 protein: ASSLIGGDQETQY
CDR3 length: 12; J gene: TRBJ2-3; clone size: few; V gene: TRBV9; CDR3 protein: ASSFKTGTDTQY
CDR3 length: 11; J gene: TRBJ2-7; clone size: NA; V gene: TRBV18; CDR3 protein: ASSADRNYEQY
CDR3 length: 17; J gene: TRBJ2-1; clone size: NA; V gene: TRBV5-1; CDR3 protein: ASSTPGTGGVIRGGEQF
CDR3 length: 12; J gene: TRBJ1-2; clone size: NA; V gene: TRBV7-2; CDR3 protein: ASSLERTGYGYT
CDR3 length: 12; J gene: TRBJ1-2; clone size: NA; V gene: TRBV27; CDR3 protein: ASSFSGTGGGYT
CDR3 length: 12; J gene: TRBJ1-1; clone size: NA; V gene: TRBV27; CDR3 protein: ASSLNRQNTEAF
CDR3 length: 15; J gene: TRBJ2-1; clone size: NA; V gene: TRBV18; CDR3 protein: ASSPATTGRLNNEQF
CDR3 length: 15; J gene: TRBJ2-3; clone size: NA; V gene: TRBV19; CDR3 protein: ASSIGGAGEATDTQY
CDR3 length: 15; J gene: TRBJ1-3; clone size: NA; V gene: TRBV9; CDR3 protein: ASSFQDSNPSGNTIY
CDR3 length: 16; J gene: TRBJ1-2; clone size: NA; V gene: TRBV4-1; CDR3 protein: ASSQAVPGTGALYGYT
CDR3 length: 14; J gene: TRBJ2-3; clone size: NA; V gene: TRBV10-3; CDR3 protein: AISESVRGGTDTQY
CDR3 length: 13; J gene: TRBJ2-7; clone size: once; V gene: TRBV28; CDR3 protein: ASSLGPGASYEQY
CDR3 length: 14; J gene: TRBJ2-5; clone size: NA; V gene: TRBV9; CDR3 protein: ASSVGAGGPGETQY
CDR3 length: 13; J gene: TRBJ2-2; clone size: NA; V gene: TRBV6-1; CDR3 protein: ASTRTAPNAGELF
CDR3 length: 12; J gene: TRBJ1-4; clone size: NA; V gene: TRBV5-1; CDR3 protein: ASSWDSYNEKLF
CDR3 length: 12; J gene: TRBJ1-5; clone size: few; V gene: TRBV28; CDR3 protein: ATGRGIGNQPQH
CDR3 length: 14; J gene: TRBJ1-2; clone size: NA; V gene: TRBV28; CDR3 protein: ASSHPSLDRGFGYT
CDR3 length: 15; J gene: TRBJ2-1; clone size: NA; V gene: TRBV30; CDR3 protein: AWTSPSLAGGINEQF
CDR3 length: 12; J gene: TRBJ1-2; clone size: NA; V gene: TRBV9; CDR3 protein: ASSTLQGADGYT
CDR3 length: 13; J gene: TRBJ2-3; clone size: NA; V gene: TRBV5-1; CDR3 protein: ASSSSGGVGDTQY
CDR3 length: 11; J gene: TRBJ2-5; clone size: NA; V gene: TRBV19; CDR3 protein: ASSIWQQETQY
CDR3 length: 15; J gene: TRBJ2-3; clone size: NA; V gene: TRBV9; CDR3 protein: ASSVDPPGTSIDTQY
CDR3 length: 12; J gene: TRBJ2-3; clone size: NA; V gene: TRBV18; CDR3 protein: ASSPPASTDTQY
CDR3 length: 11; J gene: TRBJ2-1; clone size: NA; V gene: TRBV2; CDR3 protein: ASSGGASREQF
CDR3 length: 12; J gene: TRBJ1-2; clone size: NA; V gene: TRBV28; CDR3 protein: ASSLAGALGGYT
CDR3 length: 13; J gene: TRBJ2-5; clone size: NA; V gene: TRBV4-1; CDR3 protein: ASSQGGGRSETQY
CDR3 length: 14; J gene: TRBJ1-3; clone size: NA; V gene: TRBV1; CDR3 protein: TSSHRDREAGNTIY
CDR3 length: 13; J gene: TRBJ1-4; clone size: NA; V gene: TRBV9; CDR3 protein: ASTRGLTRSEKLF
CDR3 length: 12; J gene: TRBJ1-2; clone size: NA; V gene: TRBV28; CDR3 protein: ASSNPRTAYGYT